A single sample is the source of the 17 T cell receptor beta chains below, sequenced in a study of breast tumors, draining lymph nodes, adjacent tissues. MiXCR, run by TCRdb on the multiplex PCR reads, gives a single entry per CDR3 protein. The sample yields fewer than 200,000 distinct CDR3 sequences, about 34% seen once. Samples came from axillary lymph nodes draining the breast cancer. The sample was axillary lymph node tissue. Receptors were obtained from a female donor with breast cancer. Some clones in this sample may be carry-over from other donors' samples.

V is TRBV7-6 and J is TRBJ2-5; D remains unclear. The germline CDR1 and CDR2 sequences are SGHVS and FNYEAQ. CDR3 size: 14 residues. Trimming shortened V by 1 base and J by 5 bases, and 11 bases separated the two germline ends. The CDR3 coding sequence is TGTGCCAGCAGCTTAGGTCCAGTCAGGGAGACCCAGTACTTC. Amino acids: CASSLGPVRETQYF. Complete variable domain (other parts from reference TRBV7-6 and TRBJ2-5): GAGVSQSPRYKVTKRGQDVALRCDPISGHVSLYWYRQALGQGPEFLTYFNYEAQQDKSGLPNDRFSAERPEGSISTLTIQRTEQRDSAMYRCASSLGPVRETQYFGPGTRLLVL.

The rearrangement joins TRBV24-1 to TRBJ1-1, with 9 bases matching TRBD1. The CDR3 extends over 16 amino acids. Germline CDR1 is KGHDR and CDR2 is SFDVKD. V shed 5 bases and J 0 bases; nucleotides not matched to a gene: 6. CDR3 nucleotides: TGTGCCACCAGTGGGGCTGGACAGGGGTTGAACACTGAAGCTTTCTTT. It codes for CATSGAGQGLNTEAFF.

In this sample, this clonotype turned up many times. The gene calls are TRBV4-3 and TRBJ2-1; D perhaps matches TRBD2 (5 bases). The CDR3 sequence is 15 residues long. Trimming took 1 base from V and 10 from J, leaving 17 bases between them. In germline, CDR1 is LGHNA, CDR2 YSLEER. The CDR3 protein is CASSQVGKGSYEQFF. The CDR3 DNA reads as TGCGCCAGCAGCCAAGTGGGCAAAGGGAGCTACGAGCAGTTCTTC.

The CDR3 sequence is CASSEVSGTGGTDTQYF. Written as DNA, the CDR3 is TGTGCCAGCAGTGAAGTCTCCGGGACAGGGGGCACAGATACGCAGTATTTT. The chain uses TRBV2 and TRBJ2-3; TRBD1 aligns across 10 bases. In germline, CDR1 is SNHLY, CDR2 FYNNEI. The CDR3 is 17 residues long. V shed 1 base, J shed 1 base, and the junction held 5 bases outside the gene matches.

This clonotype was counted many times. This chain uses TRBV18 with TRBJ1-2; D call uncertain. Germline CDR1 reads KGHSH; CDR2 reads LQKENI. V lost 1 base, J lost 6 bases, and 9 bases lay in between. CDR3 length: 13 amino acids. The CDR3 nucleotides are TGTGCCAGCTCACCACGGTACCAGGATGGCTACACCTTC. Amino acids: CASSPRYQDGYTF.

The table lists this clonotype with many counts. This chain connects TRBV7-6 to TRBJ1-5; D not resolved. Germline values: CDR1 SGHVS, CDR2 FNYEAQ. The germline V and J ends were trimmed by 3 bases and 9 bases, with 12 bases remaining between them. The CDR3 length is 13 residues. CDR3 sequence (DNA): TGTGCCAGCAGCTTGGCTCCGGATCGGCCCCAGCATTTT. Residues: CASSLAPDRPQHF.

The V and J genes are TRBV7-2 and TRBJ1-3; D is ambiguous. This CDR3 is 14 amino acids long. Trimming cost V 2 bases and J 0 bases, with 5 bases left between them. In germline, CDR1 is SGHTA, CDR2 FQGNSA. CDR3 DNA: TGTGCCAGCAGCTTACAAATCTCTGGAAACACCATATATTTT. Translated, it gives CASSLQISGNTIYF.

This clonotype was counted ten times or more. This CDR3 reads CASSLYRARYNEQFF. The DNA of the CDR3 is TGTGCCAGCAGCCTATACAGGGCCCGTTACAATGAGCAGTTCTTC. This chain connects TRBV14 to TRBJ2-1, with a tentative D call TRBD1 (6 bases). Germline CDR1 SGHDN, CDR2 FVKESK. V dropped 4 bases and J dropped 4 bases, with 14 bases sitting between them. The CDR3 runs 15 residues.

The chain joins TRBV28 to TRBJ1-5; D remains ambiguous. The length of the CDR3 is 15 residues. CDR1 is MDHEN, CDR2 SYDVKM, per germline. V shed 6 bases and J shed 4 bases, with 16 bases lying between them. The CDR3, as DNA: TGTGCCAGCAGCCCGAGGAACAAACGAAATCAGCCCCAGCATTTT. Protein: CASSPRNKRNQPQHF.

The count of this clonotype is one. A much larger clone differs by one base, so this may be a read error. The chain has TRBV27 and TRBJ2-7, with a possible D match to TRBD1 (6 bases). Germline values: CDR1 MNHEY, CDR2 SMNVEV (reference sequence). The CDR3 totals 13 residues. CDR3 amino acids: CAGRSGQSYEQYF. CDR3 sequence (DNA): TGTGCCGGCAGATCCGGACAGTCCTACGAGCAGTACTTC.

This clonotype came up many times. The CDR3 nucleotides read TGTGCCAGCAGTGCATCCTTTACCTACGAGCAGTACTTC. It encodes CASSASFTYEQYF. The V gene is TRBV6-1, the J gene TRBJ2-7; D is unresolved. CDR1 MNHNS and CDR2 SASEGT come from the germline V gene. Trimming removed 4 bases at V and 2 bases at J, with 9 bases between. The CDR3 spans 13 residues.

The table lists this clonotype with many counts. The chain is built from TRBV9 and TRBJ2-3; D gene unclear. The CDR3 sequence is 11 residues long. Looked up from germline, CDR1 is SGDLS and CDR2 is YYNGEE. V dropped 5 bases and J dropped 4 bases, with 5 bases sitting between them. The CDR3 protein is CASRGSDTQYF. DNA of the CDR3: TGTGCCAGCAGGGGTTCAGATACGCAGTATTTT.

Ten or more counts support this clonotype. The J gene is TRBJ2-7, the V gene TRBV10-2; D gene ambiguous. The V end lost 3 bases, the J end lost 0 bases, and 6 bases lay between the germline ends. Germline-derived CDR1 and CDR2 are WSHSY and SAAADI. This CDR3 region has 13 residues. CDR3 nucleotides: TGCGCCAGCAGTGAAGGCTACTCCTACGAGCAGTACTTC. It specifies CASSEGYSYEQYF.

This clonotype has ten or more counts. The chain recombines TRBV12-3 or TRBV12-4 with TRBJ2-7; TRBD1 agrees at 7 bases. The trim removed 1 base at V and 0 bases at J, leaving 3 bases unmatched. CDR3 size: 15 residues. This CDR3 is CASSLGGTASYEQYF. CDR3 sequence (DNA): TGTGCCAGCAGTTTAGGTGGGACAGCCTCCTACGAGCAGTACTTC.

The table lists this clonotype with many counts. The chain joins TRBV29-1 to TRBJ1-2, with 8 bases that match TRBD1. CDR1 SQVTM and CDR2 ANQGSEA come from the germline V gene. The CDR3 length is 15 residues. V shed 7 bases, J shed 0 bases, and the junction held 10 bases outside the gene matches. CDR3 DNA: TGCAGCGCCTACGAGACAGGGGAAGCTAACTATGGCTACACCTTC. Translated: CSAYETGEANYGYTF.

This clonotype was counted many times. This rearrangement joins TRBV10-3 to TRBJ2-5, with TRBD1 matching over 9 bases. Unmatched junction bases numbered 6, after V lost 3 bases and J lost 1 base. This CDR3 is built from 16 residues. Germline CDR1 reads ENHRY; CDR2 reads SYGVKD. For the CDR3, the DNA is TGTGCCATCAGTGATAGGGACAGGGTGGGCCAAGAGACCCAGTACTTC. Amino acids: CAISDRDRVGQETQYF.

About this clonotype itself: This may be a read error, as it is one base from a much larger clone. No conserved phenylalanine or tryptophan ends this CDR3, so it is likely a read error. The V call is TRBV6-6, the J call TRBJ2-7; 9 bases fit TRBD1. This CDR3 has 14 amino acids. V gave up 0 bases and J gave up 4 bases; unmatched junction bases: 1. Germline CDR1 MNHNY, CDR2 SVGAGI (reference sequence). CDR3 protein: CASSYSTGGYEQYL. The CDR3 nucleotides are TGTGCCAGCAGTTACTCGACAGGGGGTTACGAGCAGTACCTC.